This record looks at one T cell receptor (beta chain) sequence and its context. The clone's antigen remains unknown. This may be a read error, as it is one base from a much larger clone. Receptors were amplified or captured by multiplex PCR. TCRdb names Illumina HiSeq 4000 as the instrument used. To build TCR beta libraries, CDR3 regions were amplified by Arm-PCR using iRepertoire HTBI primers. Gel purification was performed on PCR products prior to sequencing. The study's own analysis went as follows. Gene usage analysis of CDR3 amino acid clonotypes relied on the roughly 60 TRBV and 14 TRBJ segments identified across samples. COPE and FqMerger were used to merge filtered high-quality paired reads into contigs. BLAST was used to align contigs to the IMGT TRBV, TRBD and TRBJ reference genes, and CDR3 was defined following IMGT. Clonotypes above 0.1% frequency were classified as highly expanded clones. Repertoire diversity was measured by Shannon entropy, and V-J evenness by the Gini coefficient. A clonotype was considered public if more than one individual shared it. TCRdb redid the processing of the public reads, applying fastp at Q25 and MiXCR, and retained in-frame beta chains. Here each entry gathers all rows of one CDR3 protein and keeps the most common genes and DNA. These V and J calls rely on TCRdb rather than the paper's analysis. Present in this sample are approximately 400,000 distinct CDR3 sequences, 15% of which were seen just once. The ten most abundant clones make up roughly 17% of the sample.

Trimming removed 2 bases from V and 7 bases from J, leaving 21 bases between the germline ends. The CDR3 numbers 16 residues from cysteine through phenylalanine. Just the 48-base CDR3 DNA is kept, in frame starting at base 1. CDR1 and CDR2 are read off the germline V gene as SNHLY and FYNNEI. These data originate in a study of regulatory T cells in long-lasting Graves disease (dated by TCRdb to 2020 to 2023). Study-wide context: In the newly diagnosed Graves' disease group, patients had been taking antithyroid drugs for less than 3 months. This study used TCR sequencing and RNA sequencing of peripheral blood to compare persistent Graves' disease patients against newly diagnosed Graves' disease patients. The study was conducted in China and was registered as a clinical trial. A total of roughly 35 samples underwent TCR sequencing: about 13 from persistent and 20 from newly diagnosed Graves' disease patients. Study-level results and caveats: The authors acknowledged the small sample size as a limitation that may reduce accuracy. A larger number of public clonotypes was shared among persistent patients (approximately 3,000) than among newly diagnosed patients (approximately 1,000). Sequencing and analysis were restricted to the TCR beta chain. The study examined only peripheral blood because the primary lesion, thyroid tissue, could not be accessed. Persistent Graves' disease patients showed lower TCR Shannon entropy and fewer highly expanded clones than newly diagnosed patients, suggesting clonal expansion. Persistent disease showed preferential use of TRBV28, TRBJ1-2 and TRBJ2-5, whereas newly diagnosed disease favored TRBV20-1 and TRBJ2-1.

Sample time point, as interpreted from the label and publication: newly diagnosed GD, antithyroid drugs for less than 3 months. For both TCR sequencing and RNA sequencing, RNA was extracted from PBMCs in TRIzol. The diagnosis of Graves' disease followed American Thyroid Association guidelines. Patients for the study were recruited at an endocrinology department in Xi'an, China. From each patient, 7.5 to 9.5 milliliters of peripheral blood was collected into an EDTA anticoagulant tube. Ficoll Paque Plus density gradient separation was used to isolate PBMCs, and no additional T cell sorting was done. An Agilent 2100 Bioanalyzer and agarose gel were used to assess RNA quality, and a NanoDrop 2000 was used to measure RNA concentration. The same specimen was also included in a second study, on T cells in Graves' hyperthyroidism and ophthalmopathy. That second publication adds: Stable Graves' hyperthyroidism was defined as no progression to ophthalmopathy during 18 months of follow-up. Hyperthyroidism patients were aged 18 to 65 years and newly diagnosed, with disease duration of less than 2 months. The study excluded patients with uncontrolled infections, other autoimmune diseases, pregnancy or lactation. Diagnoses were established on the basis of clinical symptoms, serum thyroxine and TRAb, thyroid ultrasound, and orbital computed tomography. For the first round of RT-PCR on the TCR CDR3, the HTBI primer set was used together with the Qiagen OneStep RT-PCR kit. Most expanded thyroid clonotypes (frequency above 0.001) were also found in blood, which suggests that blood repertoires may mirror thyroid immune responses. A 13 V-J signature model separated ophthalmopathy from stable hyperthyroidism, with nearly 90% sensitivity and approximately 81% specificity in cross-validation and 80%/75% in testing. During validation, the model predicted progression to ophthalmopathy a median of about 6.5 months ahead of onset, with more than 60% sensitivity and 72% to 85% specificity. To identify TCR V-J signatures that set the groups apart, the researchers used a discovery cohort of 100 patients, made up of roughly 40 with Graves' ophthalmopathy and 57 with stable Graves' hyperthyroidism. Prospective prediction of ophthalmopathy was tested in an independent validation cohort consisting of some 20 hyperthyroidism patients and some 15 patients who later progressed to ophthalmopathy. For training and testing, the roughly 93 patients in the discovery cohort were randomly divided in a 7:3 ratio. Thyroid tissue and blood T-cell repertoires from six Graves' hyperthyroidism patients were also compared in the study. Following sampling, methimazole starting at 30 mg daily was given to hyperthyroidism patients, and high-dose intravenous methylprednisolone was given to ophthalmopathy patients. Libraries were constructed in a second round of multiplex PCR, after which size selection and purification were performed. The libraries were sequenced on an Illumina HiSeq2000 using paired-end 100 bp reads. SOAPnuke was used to process the raw data, removing reads that contained adapters or uncalled bases, had a mean Phred below 15, or lacked an exact match to the constant primer or identifier. COPE v1.2.5 was used to merge high-quality paired reads, and clonotypes were defined as unique nucleotide sequences. MiTCR v1.1 was used to align the clonotypes against IMGT TRBV, TRBD and TRBJ reference segments. The analysis was restricted to V-J combinations with a frequency above 0.0001, which together covered just over 98% of the repertoires. A TCS score was defined as the ratio of F50 (clonal expansion) to E x V (chaos), with BLOSUM62-based TCRdist applied between CDR3 peptides within each V-J. Welch's t-statistics and random forest reduced fewer than 600 V-J features to 13, which were used in a naive Bayes classifier (R e1071). No statistical method was used to set the sample size in advance, and investigators knew the group allocation. TCR Vbeta CDR3 sequencing of 135 peripheral blood samples (43 ophthalmopathy, roughly 74 hyperthyroidism and roughly 17 progressor patients) is reported in the paper.

This clonotype was obtained from a woman aged 25 to 45 with Graves disease. Donor details come from another sample of the same person, matched by shared clones. Here the chain combines TRBV2 and TRBJ2-7, with the identity of the D gene unclear. Sequencing used peripheral blood mononuclear cells (PBMCs), obtained at new diagnosis, from a patient treated with antithyroid drugs. The CDR3: CASSETARPTYNEQYF. The nucleotide sequence reads as follows: TGTGCCAGCAGTGAAACGGCGAGGCCAACCTACAATGAGCAGTACTTC.